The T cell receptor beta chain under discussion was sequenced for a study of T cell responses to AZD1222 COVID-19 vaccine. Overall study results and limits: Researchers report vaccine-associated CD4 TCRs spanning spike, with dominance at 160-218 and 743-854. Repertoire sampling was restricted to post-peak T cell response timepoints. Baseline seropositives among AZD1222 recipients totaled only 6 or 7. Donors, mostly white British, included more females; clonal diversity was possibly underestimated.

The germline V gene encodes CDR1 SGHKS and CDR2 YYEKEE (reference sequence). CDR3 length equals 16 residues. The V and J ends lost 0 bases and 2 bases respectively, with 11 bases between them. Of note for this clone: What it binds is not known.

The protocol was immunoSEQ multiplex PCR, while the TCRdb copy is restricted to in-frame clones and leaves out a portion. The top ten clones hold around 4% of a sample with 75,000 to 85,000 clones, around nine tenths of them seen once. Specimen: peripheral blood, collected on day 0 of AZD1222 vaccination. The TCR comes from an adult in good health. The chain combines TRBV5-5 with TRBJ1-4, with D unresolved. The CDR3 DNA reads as TGTGCCAGCAGCTTGGGACCGATGGTTACTAATGAAAAACTGTTTTTT. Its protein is CASSLGPMVTNEKLFF. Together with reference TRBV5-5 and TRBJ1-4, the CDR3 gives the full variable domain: DAGVTQSPTHLIKTRGQQVTLRCSPISGHKSVSWYQQVLGQGPQFIFQYYEKEERGRGNFPDRFSARQFPNYSSELNVNALLLGDSALYLCASSLGPMVTNEKLFFGSGTQLSVL.